What follows are 23 T cell receptor beta chains derived from one specimen sequenced in a study of cytomegalovirus exposure and HLA in healthy donors (dated by TCRdb to between 2016 and 2019). Receptor libraries were prepared by the immunoSEQ multiplex PCR assay. The multiplex PCR relied on a mix of 60 forward primers for TCR Vbeta segments and 13 reverse primers for TCR Jbeta segments. The source is immuneACCESS, and TCRdb retained only in-frame sequences with V and J called. Part of the clones is not carried over; for the studies checked, unresolved V genes explain less than half of this, and the remainder is unexplained. This sample holds fewer than 110,000 clones; 76% were observed only once. 3.5% to 5% of the sample rests with the top ten. Sequenced: PBMCs. The receptors shown here come from a man in his forties in good health and CMV-seronegative.

This sequence joins TRBV18 and TRBJ2-3; 7 bases fit TRBD2. Per germline, CDR1 KGHSH and CDR2 LQKENI. V was pared by 3 bases and J by 4 bases, with 13 bases of the junction left unmatched. The CDR3 is 17 residues long. The CDR3 nucleotides read TGTGCCAGCTCACCCCCGACTAGCTGGGGCAGAGCAGATACGCAGTATTTT. Translated, it gives CASSPPTSWGRADTQYF. Full variable domain (missing parts from reference TRBV18 and TRBJ2-3): NAGVMQNPRHLVRRRGQEARLRCSPMKGHSHVYWYRQLPEEGLKFMVYLQKENIIDESGMPKERFSAEFPKEGPSILRIQQVVRGDSAAYFCASSPPTSWGRADTQYFGPGTRLTVL.

This chain connects TRBV2 to TRBJ2-3, with TRBD2 as a possible D gene (5 bases). Deletions cut 8 bases from V and 4 bases from J, with 16 bases between. CDR1 and CDR2 from the germline V gene are SNHLY and FYNNEI. The CDR3 contains 14 residues. The CDR3 protein is CASSYSTGSDTQYF. CDR3 bases: TGTGCCAGCTCCTACTCCACGGGGTCAGATACGCAGTATTTT.

The chain uses TRBV30 and TRBJ1-5, with D perhaps matching TRBD1 (5 bases). The CDR3 is 12 residues long. Germline V lookup: CDR1 GTSNPN, CDR2 SVGIG (reference sequence). V lost 1 base, J lost 6 bases, and 7 bases lay in between. CDR3 protein: CAWSAGGQPQHF. CDR3 bases: TGTGCCTGGAGTGCCGGGGGTCAGCCCCAGCATTTT.

As to this clone: Germline and junction disagree at one end, which may indicate a read error. The chain joins TRBV27 to TRBJ2-5; tentatively, D is TRBD2 (6 bases). The CDR3 is made up of 14 amino acids. The germline CDR1 and CDR2 sequences are MNHEY and SMNVEV (reference sequence). CDR3 sequence reads: CAGSILGGWETQYF. CDR3 nucleotide sequence: TGTGCCGGCAGTATACTGGGGGGTTGGGAGACCCAGTACTTC.

The chain carries TRBV7-2 and TRBJ2-1, with 7 bases lining up with TRBD1. Germline CDR1 SGHTA, CDR2 FQGNSA. The CDR3 is 14 residues long. Trimming removed 1 base from V and 7 bases from J; junction bases left unmatched: 4. The CDR3 reads CASSLGGTENEQFF. Here the CDR3 DNA reads TGTGCCAGCAGCTTAGGGGGGACAGAGAATGAGCAGTTCTTC.

The CDR3 DNA reads TGTGCCAGCAGCTTAGCCGTGGCCGGGATTAACTACGAGCAGTACGTC. Its protein is CASSLAVAGINYEQYV. This rearrangement joins TRBV7-9 to TRBJ2-7; a weak D match, TRBD2 (5 bases). Germline CDR1 and CDR2: SEHNR and FQNEAQ (reference sequence). V lost 0 bases and J lost 3, with 15 bases in between. The CDR3 runs 16 residues.

The V call is TRBV29-1, the J call TRBJ1-5, with D tentatively TRBD1 (5 bases). V dropped 2 bases and J dropped 7 bases, with 15 bases sitting between them. There are 14 residues in the CDR3. Germline V gene sequence: CDR1 SQVTM, CDR2 ANQGSEA. This CDR3 reads CSVEQGGDGQPQHF. CDR3 sequence (DNA): TGCAGCGTTGAACAGGGCGGAGATGGACAGCCCCAGCATTTT.

The chain uses TRBV6-1 and TRBJ2-7; 10 bases map to TRBD2. Germline V gives CDR1 MNHNS, CDR2 SASEGT. The CDR3 consists of 15 residues. V lost 4 bases and J lost 0; bases outside the gene matches: 3. Here the CDR3 reads CASSALAGRSYEQYF. CDR3 in DNA: TGTGCCAGCAGTGCACTAGCGGGACGCTCCTACGAGCAGTACTTC.

J is TRBJ2-3 and V is TRBV7-3; TRBD2 aligns across 14 bases. The ends lost 0 bases at V and 4 bases at J; junction bases unmatched: 3. CDR1 is SGHTA and CDR2 is FQGTGA in the germline V gene. The CDR3 extends over 17 amino acids. CDR3 bases: TGTGCCAGCAGCTTAACGGGACTAGCGGGGGCGTCAGATACGCAGTATTTT. Translation gives CASSLTGLAGASDTQYF.

V and J are TRBV19 and TRBJ1-5; possible D gene TRBD1, 5 bases. The V gene's germline CDR1 is LNHDA and CDR2 SQIVND (reference sequence). The V gene lost 7 bases and the J gene lost 3 bases, with 13 bases spanning the gap. This CDR3 spans 14 amino acids. CDR3 sequence reads: CASIQGGNNQPQHF. CDR3 DNA sequence: TGTGCCAGTATCCAGGGAGGTAACAATCAGCCCCAGCATTTT.

The V gene is TRBV4-1, the J gene TRBJ2-3; 11 bases line up with TRBD2. V gave up 3 bases and J gave up 0 bases; unmatched junction bases: 5. CDR3 length: 17 residues. Germline loops: CDR1 MGHRA, CDR2 YSYEKL. The CDR3 bases are TGCGCCAGCAGCCAGTATAGCGGGGGGGGAAGCACAGATACGCAGTATTTT. Encoded protein: CASSQYSGGGSTDTQYF.

The gene calls are TRBV7-8 and TRBJ1-2; possibly TRBD1 for D (6 bases). Germline V gene lookup returns CDR1 SGHVS and CDR2 FQNEAQ. V lost 2 bases and J lost 4, with 14 bases in between. The CDR3 extends over 15 amino acids. The CDR3 nucleotides read TGTGCCAGCAGCTTAAGGGACGGGGGGGCCTATGGCTACACCTTC. Translated: CASSLRDGGAYGYTF.

The chain has TRBV6-6 and TRBJ1-6, with D possibly TRBD1 on 5 matching bases. V lost 4 bases, J lost 0 bases, and 10 bases lay in between. The CDR3 contains 16 residues. The germline V gene has CDR1 MNHNY and CDR2 SVGAGI (reference sequence). CDR3 loop: CASSSRQSSYNSPLHF. The CDR3, as DNA: TGTGCCAGCAGTTCCCGACAGAGCTCCTATAATTCACCCCTCCACTTT.

This clone was seen only once. The rearrangement joins TRBV5-8 to TRBJ1-6; TRBD1 matches at 9 bases. Germline V gene data show CDR1 as SGHTS and CDR2 as YDEGEE. With 4 bases clipped from V and 9 bases from J, the junction kept 8 bases outside the gene matches. The CDR3 sequence is 15 residues long. The CDR3 loop is CASSRGDRDRSPLHF. The CDR3 region has the DNA TGTGCCAGCAGCCGGGGGGACAGGGATCGTTCACCCCTCCACTTT.

J is TRBJ2-7 and V is TRBV18, with TRBD1 matching over 7 bases. Germline trimming cut 6 bases from V and 12 bases from J; bases unmatched to any gene: 14. The V gene's germline CDR1 is KGHSH and CDR2 LQKENI. CDR3 size: 13 residues. The CDR3 bases are TGTGCCAGCTCCCCCCAGCGACAGGGCGATCTGTACGTC. The encoded protein is CASSPQRQGDLYV.

The chain couples TRBV7-3 to TRBJ1-1; D is perhaps TRBD1 (6 bases). CDR1 is SGHTA and CDR2 is FQGTGA in the germline V gene. CDR3 length: 14 amino acids. Trimming pared 5 bases from V and 2 bases from J, leaving 12 bases between. The CDR3 is CASSPGRGNTEAFF. In DNA, the CDR3 is TGTGCCAGCAGCCCCGGCAGGGGAAACACTGAAGCTTTCTTT.

The chain is built from TRBV30 and TRBJ2-3; D not resolved. Germline CDR1 and CDR2: GTSNPN and SVGIG (reference sequence). Deletions cut 3 bases from V and 0 bases from J, with 4 bases between. This CDR3 region has 12 residues. CDR3 sequence (DNA): TGTGCCTGGAGCGCGAGCACAGATACGCAGTATTTT. This encodes CAWSASTDTQYF.

The chain combines TRBV6-1 with TRBJ2-1, with D possibly TRBD2 on 6 matching bases. V lost 4 bases, J lost 7 bases, and 14 bases lay in between. This CDR3 contains 14 residues. Looked up from germline, CDR1 is MNHNS and CDR2 is SASEGT. CDR3 region: CASSGPGLPNEQFF. As DNA, the CDR3 is TGTGCCAGCAGTGGACCGGGACTTCCTAATGAGCAGTTCTTC.

The rearrangement uses TRBV19 and TRBJ2-3, with 7 bases matching TRBD1. Germline assignment: CDR1 LNHDA and CDR2 SQIVND (reference sequence). The CDR3 sequence is 15 residues long. V shed 9 bases, J shed 8 bases, and the junction held 17 bases outside the gene matches. CDR3 residues: CASLSRQGLLGTQYF. DNA for the CDR3: TGTGCCAGCCTATCCCGACAGGGTTTATTAGGTACGCAGTATTTT. The variable domain in full, completed from reference TRBV19 and TRBJ2-3, reads DGGITQSPKYLFRKEGQNVTLSCEQNLNHDAMYWYRQDPGQGLRLIYYSQIVNDFQKGDIAEGYSVSREKKESFPLTVTSAQKNPTAFYLCASLSRQGLLGTQYFGPGTRLTVL.

The chain recombines TRBV11-2 with TRBJ2-3; 8 positions match TRBD2. The germline CDR1 and CDR2 sequences are SGHAT and FQNNGV. The V and J ends lost 5 bases and 5 bases, in that order; junction bases with no gene match: 18. CDR3 length equals 18 residues. CDR3 in amino acids: CASSRGGQLLIRIDTQYF. CDR3 nucleotide sequence: TGTGCCAGCAGCCGGGGGGGTCAGCTTTTGATACGGATAGATACGCAGTATTTT.

The chain carries TRBV21-1 and TRBJ2-2; the table assigns TRBD1, which was not confirmed against the DNA. TRBV21-1 is an annotated pseudogene. The CDR3 is 18 amino acids. This chain's CDR3 is CASSKEGWLGSNTGELFF. As DNA, the CDR3 is TGTGCCAGCAGCAAAGAGGGGTGGTTGGGATCGAACACCGGGGAGCTGTTTTTT.

This chain's CDR3 is CASSLGGGLAGREQFF. The DNA for the CDR3 is TGTGCCAGCAGCTTAGGGGGGGGACTAGCGGGCCGCGAGCAGTTCTTC. The chain uses TRBV7-6 and TRBJ2-1; TRBD2 agrees at 12 bases. The CDR3 sequence is 16 residues long. V was clipped by 1 base and J by 10 bases; unmatched bases: 8. Germline V gives CDR1 SGHVS, CDR2 FNYEAQ. Using reference TRBV7-6 and TRBJ2-1 for the parts outside the CDR3, the full variable domain is GAGVSQSPRYKVTKRGQDVALRCDPISGHVSLYWYRQALGQGPEFLTYFNYEAQQDKSGLPNDRFSAERPEGSISTLTIQRTEQRDSAMYRCASSLGGGLAGREQFFGPGTRLTVL.

The chain links TRBV21-1 to TRBJ2-2; TRBD1 reflects the table's D call only, with no check against the DNA. TRBV21-1 represents a pseudogene. This CDR3 spans 16 amino acids. The CDR3 is CASAGDRRPNTGELFF. As DNA, the CDR3 is TGTGCCAGCGCAGGGGATCGACGGCCGAACACCGGGGAGCTGTTTTTT.